The present T cell receptor beta chain was sequenced within a study of blood T cells in healthy people across ages. General study findings and limits: Since the PBMCs were unsorted, naive and antigen-experienced cells could not be conclusively compared.

Then a second PCR, running roughly 7 to 11 cycles, was carried out with a sample-barcoded 5' primer and a J-beta primer mix. Paired-end reads containing CDR3 totaled no fewer than 3 million for each sample. TCRdb analysed the 5' RACE reads with MiXCR anew, one entry per CDR3 protein. The table includes around 1,000,000 distinct CDR3 sequences, about 25% detected once. This clonotype was counted a few times. Its target is unknown. V gave up 8 bases and J gave up 4 bases, with 17 bases separating them. Germline assignment: CDR1 SQVTM and CDR2 ANQGSEA. This CDR3 is 13 amino acids long. The sample also formed part of further work on T cells of mothers and their children.

The V call is TRBV29-1, the J call TRBJ1-2, with D possibly being TRBD1 (6 bases). The source of this sequence is a girl aged 2 to 10 in good health. Sequencing input: blood. The CDR3 reads CSSREPGAYGYTF. DNA for the CDR3: TGCAGCTCACGGGAGCCAGGGGCCTATGGCTACACCTTC.